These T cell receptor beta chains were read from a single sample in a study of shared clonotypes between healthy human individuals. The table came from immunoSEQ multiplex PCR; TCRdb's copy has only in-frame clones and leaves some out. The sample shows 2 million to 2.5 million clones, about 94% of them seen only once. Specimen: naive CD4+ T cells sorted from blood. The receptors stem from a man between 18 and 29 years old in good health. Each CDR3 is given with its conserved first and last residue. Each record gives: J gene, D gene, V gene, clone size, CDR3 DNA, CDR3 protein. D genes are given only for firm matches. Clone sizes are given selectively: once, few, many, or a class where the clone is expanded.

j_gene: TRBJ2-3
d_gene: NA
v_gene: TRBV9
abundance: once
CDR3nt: TGTGCCAGCAGCAGACGGGACTCCAGCACAGATACGCAGTATTTT
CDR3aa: CASSRRDSSTDTQYF

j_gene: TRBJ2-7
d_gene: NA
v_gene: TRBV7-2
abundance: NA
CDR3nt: TGTGCCAGCAGCTTAGCTGGACTACATTACGAGCAGTACTTC
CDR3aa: CASSLAGLHYEQYF

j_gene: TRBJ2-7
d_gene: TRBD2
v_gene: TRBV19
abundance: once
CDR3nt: TGTGCCAGTAGTATCTTGATCGCTAGCGGGAGCTCCTACGAGCAGTACTTC
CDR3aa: CASSILIASGSSYEQYF

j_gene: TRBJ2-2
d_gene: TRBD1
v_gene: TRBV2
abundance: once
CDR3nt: TGTGCCAGCAGTGTAAGACAGGGTGGTACTGGGGAGCTGTTTTTT
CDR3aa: CASSVRQGGTGELFF

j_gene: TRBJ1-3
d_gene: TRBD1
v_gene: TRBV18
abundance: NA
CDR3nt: TGTGCCAGCTCACCGCCGGGACAGAGCTCTGGAAACACCATATATTTT
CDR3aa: CASSPPGQSSGNTIYF

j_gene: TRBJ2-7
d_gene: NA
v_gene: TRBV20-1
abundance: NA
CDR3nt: TGCAGTGCTAGCTCCGAATACGAGCAGTACTTC
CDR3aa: CSASSEYEQYF

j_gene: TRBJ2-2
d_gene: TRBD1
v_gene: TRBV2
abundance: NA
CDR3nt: TGTGCCAGCAGGGAACAGGGGGTTCGGCGCGACACCGGGGAGCTGTTTTTT
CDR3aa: CASREQGVRRDTGELFF

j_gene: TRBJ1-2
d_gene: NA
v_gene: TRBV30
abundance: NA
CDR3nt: TGTGCCTGGTATTCCTTCCCTACGGGGGGCTACACCTTC
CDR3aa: CAWYSFPTGGYTF

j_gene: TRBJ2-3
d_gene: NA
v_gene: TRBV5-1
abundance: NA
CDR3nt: TGCGCCAGCAGCTTTGATGCTAGCACAGATACGCAGTATTTT
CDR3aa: CASSFDASTDTQYF

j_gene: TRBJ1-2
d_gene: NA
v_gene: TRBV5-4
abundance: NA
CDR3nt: TGTGCCAGCAGCCCGCCTCTAGTAGGCGGCTACACCTTC
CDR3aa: CASSPPLVGGYTF

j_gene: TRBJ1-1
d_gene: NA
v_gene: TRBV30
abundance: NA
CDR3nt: TGTGCCTGGAGTGTTGGGGGAGCTGAAGCTTTCTTT
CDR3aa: CAWSVGGAEAFF

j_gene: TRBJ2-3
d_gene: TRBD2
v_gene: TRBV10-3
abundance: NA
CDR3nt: TGTGCCATCAGTGGACCCGGGACTAGCGGGACTGATACGCAGTATTTT
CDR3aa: CAISGPGTSGTDTQYF

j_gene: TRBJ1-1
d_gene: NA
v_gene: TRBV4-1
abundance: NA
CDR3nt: TGCGCCAGCAGCCTGACGGACAGAAACACTGAAGCTTTCTTT
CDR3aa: CASSLTDRNTEAFF

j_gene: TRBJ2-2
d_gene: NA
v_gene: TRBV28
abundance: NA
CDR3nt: TGTGCCAGCAGTCAGGACCGGCTGGGCACCGGGGAGCTGTTTTTT
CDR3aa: CASSQDRLGTGELFF

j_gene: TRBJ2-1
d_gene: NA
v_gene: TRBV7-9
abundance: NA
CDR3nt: TGTGCCAGCAGCCTATCCGGGGTCTCCGGCAATGAGCAGTTCTTC
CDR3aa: CASSLSGVSGNEQFF

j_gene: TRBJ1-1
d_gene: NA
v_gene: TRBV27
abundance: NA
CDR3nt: TGTGCCAGCCAACCAGGGATCCAATTGAACACTGAAGCTTTCTTT
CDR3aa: CASQPGIQLNTEAFF

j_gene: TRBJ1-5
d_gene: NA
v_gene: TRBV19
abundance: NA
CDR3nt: TGTGCCAGTAGTGTTAAGTTTAATCAGCCCCAGCATTTT
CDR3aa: CASSVKFNQPQHF

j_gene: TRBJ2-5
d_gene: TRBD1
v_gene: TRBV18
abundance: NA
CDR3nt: TGTGCCAGCTCACCAGGACAGGGGGCGCGAGAGACCCAGTACTTC
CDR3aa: CASSPGQGARETQYF

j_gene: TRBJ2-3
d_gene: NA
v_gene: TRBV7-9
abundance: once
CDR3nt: TGTGCCAGCAGCATAACAGGGTCAGATACGCAGTATTTT
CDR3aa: CASSITGSDTQYF

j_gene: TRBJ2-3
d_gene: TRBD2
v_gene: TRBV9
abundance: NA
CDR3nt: TGTGCCAGCAGCGTATTGTCTAGCGGGACGGTAGATACGCAGTATTTT
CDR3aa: CASSVLSSGTVDTQYF

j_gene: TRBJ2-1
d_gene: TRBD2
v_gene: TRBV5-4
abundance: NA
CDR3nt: TGTGCCAGCAGCACATCAGCGGGGGGGCCGAGGAATGAGCAGTTCTTC
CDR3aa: CASSTSAGGPRNEQFF

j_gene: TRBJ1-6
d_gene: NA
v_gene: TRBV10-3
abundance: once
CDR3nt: TGTGCCATACAGGGCTCCGCGTCCTATAATTCACCCCTCCACTTT
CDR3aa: CAIQGSASYNSPLHF